This T cell receptor beta chain is drawn from a study of CD8 T cells in Susac syndrome. The multiple sclerosis controls consisted of treatment-naive patients with relapsing-remitting disease, either stable or active. Negative magnetic isolation gave CD8+ and CD4+ cells; FACS enriched CD8+ TEMRA. V was trimmed by 2 bases and J by 14 bases, leaving 16 bases between them. The CDR3 totals 14 residues. Germline V lookup: CDR1 MNHEY, CDR2 SVGAGI. A quantity of about 0.5 to 1 ug RNA underwent reverse transcription using random hexamers. By means of immunoSEQ multiplex PCR, TCR beta CDR3 spanning 54 Vbeta and 13 Jbeta underwent amplification. TCRdb reanalysed the immunoSEQ multiplex PCR reads using MiXCR and keeps one entry per CDR3 protein. The sample has around 300,000 distinct CDR3 sequences, about 82% seen once.

The source of this sequence is a human donor with multiple sclerosis. Sequences were obtained from CD8+ T cells from PBMCs. This sequence joins TRBV6-5 and TRBJ1-6; D uncertain. The chain's CDR3 is CASSYPLDPSSLHF. The CDR3 coding sequence is TGTGCCAGCAGTTACCCCTTGGACCCTTCGTCCCTCCACTTT.